This T cell receptor (beta chain) is from a study of human versus mouse CDR3 diversity and MHC coevolution. The CDR3 totals 16 residues. With 6 bases clipped from V and 0 bases from J, the junction kept 6 bases outside the gene matches. The germline gives CDR1 KGHSH, CDR2 LQKENI. The table came from immunoSEQ multiplex PCR; TCRdb's copy has only in-frame clones and leaves some out. The sample holds around 74,000 clones, about 90% seen once. Sequencing used naive CD4+ T cells from blood. The subset: CD45RO-negative CD62L-positive naive CD4 T cells. The clonotype comes from a person between 25 and 69 years old in good health. The genes are TRBV18 and TRBJ2-5; 11 bases fit TRBD2. DNA of the CDR3: TGTGCCAGCTCCCTCACTAGCGGGAGTTACCAAGAGACCCAGTACTTC. Translation: CASSLTSGSYQETQYF.